This passage covers 12 T cell receptor beta chains from one sample sequenced in a study of cytomegalovirus exposure and HLA in healthy donors. Use of 60 Vbeta and 13 Jbeta primers characterized the PCR. This table comes from immunoSEQ multiplex PCR, and its TCRdb copy is limited to in-frame clones, with some not included. This sample has 85,000 to 130,000 clones, with 80% to 90% found just once. Sequencing was performed on PBMCs. The receptors stem from a woman between 18 and 30 years old in good health and CMV-seronegative.

This clone has just a few counts. This chain connects TRBV7-9 to TRBJ2-4, with TRBD1 as a possible D gene (6 bases). Trimming took 2 bases from V and 0 from J, leaving 11 bases between them. The CDR3 is 16 residues long. CDR1 is SEHNR, CDR2 FQNEAQ, per germline (reference sequence). CDR3 loop: CASSLSTGLAKNIQYF. The CDR3 DNA reads TGTGCCAGCAGCTTATCTACAGGGCTAGCCAAAAACATTCAGTACTTC.

The chain employs TRBV5-6 and TRBJ2-6, with D perhaps TRBD1 (6 bases). Trimming stripped 5 bases from V and 2 bases from J, with 23 bases between. In germline, CDR1 is SGHDT, CDR2 YYEEEE. The CDR3 totals 19 residues. Written as DNA, the CDR3 is TGTGCCAGCAGTCCCCTAACAGGGTATCTCCGGACTGGGGCCAACGTCCTGACTTTC. Its translation is CASSPLTGYLRTGANVLTF.

The genes are TRBV5-1 and TRBJ2-7; TRBD1 matches 7 bases. CDR3 length: 14 residues. J gave up 2 bases and V 4 bases, and 6 bases lay outside the gene matches. Germline V gene sequence: CDR1 SGHRS, CDR2 YFSETQ. The CDR3 reads CASSPRGPTYEQYF. The CDR3 DNA follows: TGCGCCAGCAGCCCGAGGGGGCCAACCTACGAGCAGTACTTC.

This rearrangement joins TRBV4-3 to TRBJ2-1; TRBD2 is a possible D gene (6 bases). The V gene's germline CDR1 is LGHNA and CDR2 YSLEER. The V end was cut by 0 bases, the J end by 4 bases, with 10 bases between. This CDR3 is 15 amino acids long. CDR3 coding DNA: TGCGCCAGCAGCCAAGAATTTGGACTATACAATGAGCAGTTCTTC. Translation gives CASSQEFGLYNEQFF.

This clone has only one observation. CDR3 region: CAWSVTGLGGAKNIQYF. The DNA for the CDR3 is TGTGCCTGGAGTGTAACGGGACTAGGGGGAGCCAAAAACATTCAGTACTTC. The chain recombines TRBV30 with TRBJ2-4, with TRBD2 matching 8 bases. CDR1 is GTSNPN and CDR2 is SVGIG in the germline V gene (reference sequence). The CDR3 is 17 amino acids. The junction had 7 bases not matched to a gene; V was cut back by 0 bases and J by 0 bases.

This chain uses TRBV28 with TRBJ2-2, with TRBD2 matching 9 bases. V shed 5 bases, J shed 5 bases, and the junction held 3 bases outside the gene matches. Germline loops: CDR1 MDHEN, CDR2 SYDVKM. The CDR3 is 14 residues long. CDR3 amino acids: CASSILAGTGELFF. DNA of the CDR3: TGTGCCAGCAGTATCCTAGCGGGGACCGGGGAGCTGTTTTTT.

J is TRBJ1-2 and V is TRBV9, with a weak D call TRBD1 (5 bases). CDR1 is SGDLS, CDR2 YYNGEE, per germline. There are 14 residues in the CDR3. V was cut by 2 bases and J by 4 bases, with 12 bases left in between. The CDR3 nucleotides read TGTGCCAGCAGCGTCGGGGGGACGGGCTATGGCTACACCTTC. It yields the protein CASSVGGTGYGYTF.

The chain employs TRBV7-2 and TRBJ2-7, with TRBD2 matching 9 bases. The CDR3 spans 16 residues. Germline values: CDR1 SGHTA, CDR2 FQGNSA. The V gene end was trimmed by 5 bases and the J gene end by 3 bases; junction bases not matched to a gene: 11. DNA for the CDR3: TGTGCCAGCAGCCCCACGGCGGGAGGGGGGATCTACGAGCAGTACTTC. Translation: CASSPTAGGGIYEQYF.

The chain joins TRBV11-2 to TRBJ2-5; TRBD2 is a possible D gene (6 bases). The V gene's germline CDR1 is SGHAT and CDR2 FQNNGV. V was cut by 3 bases and J by 1 base, with 9 bases left in between. The CDR3 totals 14 residues. The DNA for the CDR3 is TGTGCCAGCAGCTTCCTAGCGACCCAAGAGACCCAGTACTTC. This gives the protein CASSFLATQETQYF.

This clone was picked up a small number of times. The chain employs TRBV7-6 and TRBJ2-3, with D tentatively TRBD2 (6 bases). The CDR3 is made up of 17 amino acids. Per germline, CDR1 SGHVS and CDR2 FNYEAQ. The V end lost 0 bases, the J end lost 3 bases, and 16 bases lay between the germline ends. This CDR3 is CASSLAGTRLRTDTQYF. In nucleotides, the CDR3 is TGTGCCAGCAGCTTAGCTGGGACTCGCCTGAGAACAGATACGCAGTATTTT.

The chain has TRBV4-1 and TRBJ2-5; 10 bases agree with TRBD1. V shed 0 bases, J shed 4 bases, and the junction held 5 bases outside the gene matches. Germline V gene sequence: CDR1 MGHRA, CDR2 YSYEKL. The CDR3 is 16 residues long. CDR3 sequence (DNA): TGCGCCAGCAGCCAAGATCCGGGGACAGGGGCAGAGACCCAGTACTTC. Translating gives CASSQDPGTGAETQYF.

The CDR3 is CASSPTAGGGTQYF. CDR3 nucleotide sequence: TGTGCCAGCAGCCCGACGGCGGGCGGGGGGACCCAGTACTTC. The V gene is TRBV7-6, the J gene TRBJ2-5; TRBD2 aligns across 7 bases. V shed 5 bases and J 7 bases; nucleotides not matched to a gene: 10. CDR1 and CDR2 (germline): SGHVS, FNYEAQ. This CDR3 has 14 residues.